This section outlines one T cell receptor (beta chain) sequence together with its context. What it binds is unknown. This PCR relied on a set of 60 Vbeta primers and 13 Jbeta primers. The data were produced by immunoSEQ multiplex PCR, yet TCRdb's version contains in-frame clones alone and is incomplete. The sample records more than 80,000 clones, roughly 76% being singletons. This entry belongs to a study of cytomegalovirus exposure and HLA in healthy donors. Germline V CDR1 and CDR2: MDHEN, SYDVKM. The CDR3 is 14 amino acids. Trimming took off 8 bases at V and 4 bases at J, with 15 bases between the two ends. Points from the study as a whole: 150 or so TCR beta chains were listed as cytomegalovirus-associated. Analysis performed later showed TCR beta chains linked to HLA being more clonally expanded than equally common others.

This TCR was recovered from a woman aged 55-70 years in good health and CMV-seropositive. The J gene is TRBJ1-5, the V gene TRBV28; D possibly corresponds to TRBD1 (5 bases). The source material was PBMCs. The CDR3 region is CASYGGLANQPQHF. The CDR3 DNA reads as TGTGCCAGCTACGGGGGGTTAGCAAATCAGCCCCAGCATTTT. The full variable domain, its missing parts supplied by reference TRBV28 and TRBJ1-5, is DVKVTQSSRYLVKRTGEKVFLECVQDMDHENMFWYRQDPGLGLRLIYFSYDVKMKEKGDIPEGYSVSREKKERFSLILESASTNQTSMYLCASYGGLANQPQHFGDGTRLSIL.